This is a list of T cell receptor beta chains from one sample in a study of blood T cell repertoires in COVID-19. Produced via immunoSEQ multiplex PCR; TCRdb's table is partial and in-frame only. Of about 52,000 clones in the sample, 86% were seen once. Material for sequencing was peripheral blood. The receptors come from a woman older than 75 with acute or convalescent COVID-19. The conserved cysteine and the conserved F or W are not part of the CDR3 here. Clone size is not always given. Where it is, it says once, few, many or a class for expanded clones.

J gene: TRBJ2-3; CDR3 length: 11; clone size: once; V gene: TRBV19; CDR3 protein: ASSIMPGDTQY
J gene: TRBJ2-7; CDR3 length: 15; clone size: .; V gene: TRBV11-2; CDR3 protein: ASMGRAGGWSSYEQY
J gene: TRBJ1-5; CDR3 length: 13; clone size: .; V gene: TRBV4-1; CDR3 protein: ASRPTGEGNQPQH
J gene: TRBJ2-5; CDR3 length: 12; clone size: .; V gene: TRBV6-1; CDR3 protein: ASSERAGGETQY
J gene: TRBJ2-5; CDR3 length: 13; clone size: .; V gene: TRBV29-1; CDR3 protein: SVEVGTGRQETQY
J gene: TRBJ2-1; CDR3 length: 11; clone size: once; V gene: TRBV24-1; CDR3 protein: ATSGAGDNEQF
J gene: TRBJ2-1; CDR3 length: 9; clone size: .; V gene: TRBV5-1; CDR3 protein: ASSLGAEQF
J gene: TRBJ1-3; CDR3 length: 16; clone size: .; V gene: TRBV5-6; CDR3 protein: ASSSGGQSLLSGNTIY
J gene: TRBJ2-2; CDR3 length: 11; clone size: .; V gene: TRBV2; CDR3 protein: ATAGEVPGELF
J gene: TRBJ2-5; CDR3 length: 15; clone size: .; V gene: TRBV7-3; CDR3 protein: ASSLTGQDTVGETQY
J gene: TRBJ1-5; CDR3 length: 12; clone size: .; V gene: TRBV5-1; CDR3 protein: ASSPTGGGQPQH
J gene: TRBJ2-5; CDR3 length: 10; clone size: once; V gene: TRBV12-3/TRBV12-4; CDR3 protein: ASSFGGGTQY
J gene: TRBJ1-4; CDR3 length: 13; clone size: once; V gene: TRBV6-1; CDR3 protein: ASSEFGQVEEKLF
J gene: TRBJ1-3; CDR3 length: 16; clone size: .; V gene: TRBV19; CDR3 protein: ASSTPYLKLNSGNTIY
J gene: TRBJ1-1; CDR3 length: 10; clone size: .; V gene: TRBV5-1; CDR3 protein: ASRPGGTEAF
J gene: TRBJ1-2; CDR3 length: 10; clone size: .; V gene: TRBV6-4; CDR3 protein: ASSDSTVGYT
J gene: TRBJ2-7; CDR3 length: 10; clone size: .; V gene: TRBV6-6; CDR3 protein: ASSTTGYEQY
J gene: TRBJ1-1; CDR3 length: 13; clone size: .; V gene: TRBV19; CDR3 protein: ASSSQGGRNTEAF
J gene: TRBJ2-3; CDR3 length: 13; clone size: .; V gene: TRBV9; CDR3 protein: ASSGIRGRADTQY
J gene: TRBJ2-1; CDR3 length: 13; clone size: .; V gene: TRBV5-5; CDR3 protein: ASSPGLAEYNEQF
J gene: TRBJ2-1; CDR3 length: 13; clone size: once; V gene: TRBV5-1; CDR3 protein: ASSLGTGSHNEQF
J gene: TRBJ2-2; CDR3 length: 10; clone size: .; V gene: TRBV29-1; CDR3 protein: SVGTNTGELF
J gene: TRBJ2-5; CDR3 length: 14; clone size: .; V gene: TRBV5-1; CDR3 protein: ASSPQTSGFGETQY
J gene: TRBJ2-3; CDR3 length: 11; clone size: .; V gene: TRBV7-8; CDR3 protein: ASSPGAGDTQY
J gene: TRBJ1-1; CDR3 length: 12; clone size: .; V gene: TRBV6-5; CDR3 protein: ASSLTGLGNKAF
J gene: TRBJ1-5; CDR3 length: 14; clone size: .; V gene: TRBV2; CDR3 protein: ASGSTGGSNNQPQH